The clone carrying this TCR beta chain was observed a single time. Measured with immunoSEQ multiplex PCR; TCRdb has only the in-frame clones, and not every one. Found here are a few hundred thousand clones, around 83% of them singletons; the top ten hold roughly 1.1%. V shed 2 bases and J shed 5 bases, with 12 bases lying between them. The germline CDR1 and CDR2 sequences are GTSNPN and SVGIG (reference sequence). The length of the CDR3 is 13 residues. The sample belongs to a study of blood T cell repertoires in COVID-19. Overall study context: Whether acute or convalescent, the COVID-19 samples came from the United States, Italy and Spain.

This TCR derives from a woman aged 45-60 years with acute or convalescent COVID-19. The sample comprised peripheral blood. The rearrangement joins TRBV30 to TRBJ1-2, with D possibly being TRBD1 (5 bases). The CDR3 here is CAWSWGVGYGYTF. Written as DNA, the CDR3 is TGTGCCTGGAGTTGGGGGGTGGGATATGGCTACACCTTC. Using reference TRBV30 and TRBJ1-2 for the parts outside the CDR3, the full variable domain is SQTIHQWPATLVQPVGSPLSLECTVEGTSNPNLYWYRQAAGRGLQLLFYSVGIGQISSEVPQNLSASRPQDRQFILSSKKLLLSDSGFYLCAWSWGVGYGYTFGSGTRLTVV.